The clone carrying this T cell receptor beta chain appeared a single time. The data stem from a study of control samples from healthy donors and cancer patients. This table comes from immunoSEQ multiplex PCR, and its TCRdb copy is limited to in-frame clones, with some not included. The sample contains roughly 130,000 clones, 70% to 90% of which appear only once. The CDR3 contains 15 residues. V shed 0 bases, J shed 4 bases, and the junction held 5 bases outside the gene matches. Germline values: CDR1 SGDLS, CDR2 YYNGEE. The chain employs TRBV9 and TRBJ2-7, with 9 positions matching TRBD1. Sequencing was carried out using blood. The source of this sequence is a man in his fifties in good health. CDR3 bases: TGTGCCAGCAGCGTAGATAACAGGGGGCTATACGAGCAGTACTTC. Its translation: CASSVDNRGLYEQYF.